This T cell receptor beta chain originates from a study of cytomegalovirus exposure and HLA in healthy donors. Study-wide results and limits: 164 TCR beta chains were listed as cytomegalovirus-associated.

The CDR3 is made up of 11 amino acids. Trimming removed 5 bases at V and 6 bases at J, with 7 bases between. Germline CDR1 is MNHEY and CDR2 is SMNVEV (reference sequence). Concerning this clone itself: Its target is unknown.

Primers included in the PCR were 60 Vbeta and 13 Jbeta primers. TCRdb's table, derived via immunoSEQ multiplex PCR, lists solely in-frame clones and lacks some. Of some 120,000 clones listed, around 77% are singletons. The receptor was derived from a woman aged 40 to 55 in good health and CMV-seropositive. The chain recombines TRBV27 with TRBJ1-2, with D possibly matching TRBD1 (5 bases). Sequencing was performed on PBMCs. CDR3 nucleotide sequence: TGTGCCAGCAGTGGAGGGGATGGCTACACCTTC. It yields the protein CASSGGDGYTF.